This T cell receptor (beta chain) was identified in a study of T cells in Graves' hyperthyroidism and ophthalmopathy. Amplified TCR beta CDR3 regions came from RNA transcripts. The HTBI primer set served for first-round RT-PCR of the TCR CDR3. Using its own MiXCR run on the multiplex PCR reads, TCRdb lists one record per CDR3 protein. This sample has roughly 740,000 distinct CDR3 sequences, with around 17% found just once. Aged 18 to 65, the patients had hyperthyroidism that was newly diagnosed and had lasted under 2 months. Sequencing was performed on blood. This clonotype was sampled from a young man with Graves' hyperthyroidism.

The chain's CDR3 is CASSYRQGSDTQYF. The DNA of the CDR3 is TGTGCCAGCAGCTACCGACAGGGATCAGATACGCAGTATTTT. V gene TRBV7-3 combines with J gene TRBJ2-3, with 7 nucleotides matching TRBD1. V lost 4 bases, J lost 4 bases, and 5 bases stayed unmatched. In germline, CDR1 is SGHTA, CDR2 FQGTGA. The CDR3 is 14 amino acids.